The 3 T cell receptor beta chains presented below share a single source sample, sequenced in a study of read filtering for tumor transcriptome and immune sequencing (TCRdb year 2020). The run used an Illumina HiSeq 4000. The Immunoverse kit was used to build TCR libraries from roughly 370 ng RNA, with molecular barcoded adaptors covering alpha/delta and beta/gamma chains. TCRdb redid the processing of the public reads, applying fastp at Q25 and MiXCR, and retained in-frame beta chains. CDR3 protein sequences are deduplicated, and each keeps its most common genes and DNA. In all, the sample holds 30,000 to 40,000 distinct CDR3 sequences, and 12% to 15% of those were seen once. 18% of the sample is in the top ten clones. The sample consisted of a population of CD138-negative cells sorted from bone marrow. What the cell subset or site label conveys for this sample: bone marrow mononuclear cells depleted of CD138+ plasma/myeloma cells by negative magnetic selection. The receptors were gathered from a donor aged 40 or over with multiple myeloma.

This clonotype was found many times. The gene calls are TRBV12-3 or TRBV12-4 and TRBJ2-5; tentative D call: TRBD1 (5 bases). V lost 3 bases to trimming and J lost 5 bases, with 13 bases between them. There are 14 residues in the CDR3. CDR3 in amino acids: CASSFFGARETQYF. The CDR3 DNA reads as TGTGCCAGCAGTTTTTTTGGGGCTCGGGAGACCCAGTACTTC.

This clonotype was found many times. The rearrangement links TRBV5-1 to TRBJ1-1; 12 bases line up with TRBD1. In germline, CDR1 is SGHRS, CDR2 YFSETQ. CDR3 size: 16 residues. Trimming at V came to 4 bases and at J to 4 bases, leaving 8 bases not matched to a gene. For the CDR3, the DNA is TGCGCCAGCAGCCGAAACCCGGGACAGGGGGCCACTGAAGCTTTCTTT. It encodes CASSRNPGQGATEAFF.

The CDR3 sequence: CASSLDRDRGLQYF. The CDR3 bases are TGTGCCAGCAGCCTTGACCGGGACAGGGGGCTTCAGTACTTC. The chain employs TRBV6-5 and TRBJ2-4; 12 bases match TRBD1. The CDR3 consists of 14 residues. In germline, CDR1 is MNHEY, CDR2 SVGAGI. Trimming cost V 6 bases and J 11 bases; bases outside gene matches: 8.